Presented here are 9 T cell receptor beta chains from one specimen sequenced in a study of cytomegalovirus exposure and HLA in healthy donors. The primer mix had 60 Vbeta and 13 Jbeta primers. Assay: immunoSEQ multiplex PCR; the TCRdb copy retains only in-frame clones and omits some. The sample lists 150,000 to 200,000 clones; 84% were seen once. The sequenced sample consisted of PBMCs. These receptors were obtained from a young man in good health and CMV-seronegative.

The chain employs TRBV19 and TRBJ2-3; 8 nucleotides line up with TRBD1. The CDR3 is 14 residues long. V shed 7 bases, J shed 2 bases, and the junction held 5 bases outside the gene matches. Germline loops: CDR1 LNHDA, CDR2 SQIVND (reference sequence). The CDR3 region is CASTDRVYTDTQYF. The CDR3 DNA sequence: TGTGCCAGTACGGACAGGGTTTACACAGATACGCAGTATTTT.

The chain joins TRBV29-1 to TRBJ2-5; 12 nucleotides line up with TRBD2. Germline CDR1 is SQVTM and CDR2 is ANQGSEA. This CDR3 contains 17 residues. The J segment lost 4 bases and the V segment lost 4 bases, leaving 13 bases of the junction unmatched. This CDR3 reads CSVGGGRLAGGGETQYF. CDR3 nucleotide sequence: TGCAGCGTTGGGGGGGGACGGCTAGCGGGAGGGGGAGAGACCCAGTACTTC.

The V gene is TRBV18, the J gene TRBJ2-7, with 10 bases fitting TRBD1. Germline trimming cut 0 bases from V and 4 bases from J; bases unmatched to any gene: 0. The germline V gene encodes CDR1 KGHSH and CDR2 LQKENI. The CDR3 has 14 amino acids. The CDR3 sequence is CASSPPGQGYEQYF. The CDR3 nucleotides are TGTGCCAGCTCACCACCGGGACAGGGGTACGAGCAGTACTTC.

The chain links TRBV10-3 to TRBJ2-6, with D tentatively TRBD2 (7 bases). The germline V gene encodes CDR1 ENHRY and CDR2 SYGVKD. With 6 bases removed from V and 0 bases from J, the gap between germline ends came to 21 bases. The CDR3 length is 19 residues. The CDR3 bases are TGTGCCATCAGGGGTCGGGAGGACAGTAGTTCCTCTGGGGCCAACGTCCTGACTTTC. Translating it yields CAIRGREDSSSSGANVLTF.

The gene calls are TRBV7-9 and TRBJ1-2; D is uncertain. The V gene's germline CDR1 is SEHNR and CDR2 FQNEAQ (reference sequence). The CDR3 runs 11 residues. Trimming shortened V by 2 bases and J by 5 bases, and 3 bases separated the two germline ends. The CDR3 DNA sequence: TGTGCCAGCAGCTTACTTTATGGCTACACCTTC. Its translation: CASSLLYGYTF.

This chain joins TRBV28 and TRBJ2-5; unclear D gene. This CDR3 comprises 12 residues. Trimming removed 3 bases at V and 5 bases at J, with 7 bases between. Looked up from germline, CDR1 is MDHEN and CDR2 is SYDVKM. In nucleotides, the CDR3 is TGTGCCAGCAGTTTCTATCGGGAGACCCAGTACTTC. Translated: CASSFYRETQYF.

The V and J genes are TRBV4-1 and TRBJ1-5; no definite D call. This CDR3 spans 15 amino acids. V shed 4 bases and J shed 2 bases, with 12 bases lying between them. CDR1 MGHRA and CDR2 YSYEKL come from the germline V gene. This chain's CDR3 is CASSPAGRGNQPQHF. The DNA of the CDR3 is TGCGCCAGCAGCCCCGCCGGCCGGGGCAATCAGCCCCAGCATTTT.

This clone was recorded once. This chain uses TRBV21-1 with TRBJ2-7; the DNA was not compared with TRBD1, the D call given in the table. TRBV21-1 is a pseudogene locus. The CDR3 sequence is 19 residues long. The CDR3 here is CASSEKSKARRTGHYEQYF. The CDR3 DNA sequence: TGTGCCAGCAGCGAGAAATCGAAAGCGAGACGGACAGGGCACTACGAGCAGTACTTC.

The chain couples TRBV5-4 to TRBJ2-7; no reliable D call. CDR1 is SGHNT and CDR2 is YYREEE in the germline V gene (reference sequence). The V and J ends lost 4 bases and 5 bases respectively, with 7 bases between them. This CDR3 contains 11 residues. Written as DNA, the CDR3 is TGTGCCAGCAGCCGTTTCGACGAGCAGTACTTC. Protein: CASSRFDEQYF.